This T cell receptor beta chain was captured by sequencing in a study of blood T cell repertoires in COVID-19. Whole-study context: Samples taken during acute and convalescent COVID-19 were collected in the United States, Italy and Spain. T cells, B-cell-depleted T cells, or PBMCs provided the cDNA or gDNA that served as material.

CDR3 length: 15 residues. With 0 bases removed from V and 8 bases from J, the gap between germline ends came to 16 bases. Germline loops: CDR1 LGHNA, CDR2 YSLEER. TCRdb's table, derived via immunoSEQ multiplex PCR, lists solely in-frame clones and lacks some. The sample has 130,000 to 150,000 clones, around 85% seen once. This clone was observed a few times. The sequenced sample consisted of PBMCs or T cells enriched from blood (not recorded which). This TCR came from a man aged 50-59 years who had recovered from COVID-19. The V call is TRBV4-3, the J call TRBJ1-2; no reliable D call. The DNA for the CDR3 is TGCGCCAGCAGCCAAGATGTACAGCTGGTCCTGGGCTACACCTTC. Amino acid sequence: CASSQDVQLVLGYTF.